A selection of T cell receptor beta chains follows, all from one sample in a study of blood T cell repertoires in COVID-19. Sequenced by immunoSEQ multiplex PCR; TCRdb stores in-frame clones only, minus some. The sample contains approximately 270,000 clones, about 89% of which appear only once. Material for sequencing was peripheral blood. These receptors were collected from a man between 45 and 60 years old with acute or convalescent COVID-19. Each CDR3 is given with its conserved first and last residue. The D gene is left open where the match is weak. Rows may omit the clone size; those that give it use once, few, many or a size class.

cdr3_aa cdr3_nt clone_size j_call d_call v_call
CASSLGLGIEQYF TGTGCCAGCAGTCTCGGACTTGGAATCGAGCAGTACTTC NA TRBJ2-7 NA TRBV14
CASSSPGGVKTQYF TGTGCCAGCAGTTCCCCCGGGGGGGTAAAGACCCAGTACTTC NA TRBJ2-5 TRBD2 TRBV6-5
CASSAQGALGYTF TGTGCCAGCAGTGCCCAGGGGGCGCTTGGCTACACCTTC NA TRBJ1-2 TRBD1 TRBV25-1
CASSNRGGDAAYYEQYF TGTGCCAGCAGCAACAGGGGGGGGGACGCAGCCTACTACGAGCAGTACTTC NA TRBJ2-7 NA TRBV14
CASLGQGYTEAFF TGTGCCAGCTTGGGACAGGGGTACACTGAAGCTTTCTTT NA TRBJ1-1 TRBD1 TRBV7-8
CAIRTDQDQPQHF TGTGCCATCCGGACAGATCAGGATCAGCCCCAGCATTTT NA TRBJ1-5 NA TRBV10-3
CASSSQWHTEAFF TGTGCCAGCAGCTCCCAGTGGCACACTGAAGCTTTCTTT NA TRBJ1-1 NA TRBV7-8
CASRTGGRSTEAFF TGCGCCAGCAGGACGGGAGGTCGGTCCACTGAAGCTTTCTTT NA TRBJ1-1 NA TRBV5-1
CASSLQGAYPPQSSYEQYF TGCGCCAGCAGCTTACAGGGCGCCTATCCACCCCAAAGCTCCTACGAGCAGTACTTC NA TRBJ2-7 NA TRBV5-1
CASSGAGQGMGQPQHF TGTGCCAGCAGTGGGGCTGGACAGGGTATGGGTCAGCCCCAGCATTTT once TRBJ1-5 TRBD1 TRBV6-2/TRBV6-3
CASSHQGTNEKLFF TGTGCCAGCAGTCATCAGGGGACTAATGAAAAACTGTTTTTT NA TRBJ1-4 NA TRBV27
CASSPRDSYTGELFF TGCGCCAGCAGCCCCCGGGACAGTTACACCGGGGAGCTGTTTTTT few TRBJ2-2 TRBD1 TRBV5-1
CASSEALLGGETQYF TGTGCCAGCAGTGAAGCGCTTCTCGGGGGAGAGACCCAGTACTTC NA TRBJ2-5 NA TRBV2
CASSFGTSGNTDTQYF TGTGCCAGCAGCTTCGGGACTAGCGGGAACACAGATACGCAGTATTTT NA TRBJ2-3 TRBD2 TRBV7-9
CASSQVRGHTIYF TGTGCCAGCAGCCAAGTCAGGGGTCACACCATATATTTT NA TRBJ1-3 NA TRBV3-1/TRBV3-2
CASRPSGGSEKLFF TGTGCCAGCAGGCCGTCAGGGGGAAGTGAAAAACTGTTTTTT NA TRBJ1-4 TRBD1 TRBV25-1
CASSLVAGPDGYTF TGTGCCAGCAGTTTGGTCGCCGGTCCCGATGGCTACACCTTC NA TRBJ1-2 NA TRBV27
CSVLTTYRNTEAFF TGCAGCGTCCTAACCACTTACAGGAACACTGAAGCTTTCTTT NA TRBJ1-1 NA TRBV29-1
CASSGAGANVLTF TGTGCCAGCAGTGGCGCTGGGGCCAACGTCCTGACTTTC NA TRBJ2-6 NA TRBV2
CASSQDRASGGQETQYF TGTGCCAGCAGCCAAGATCGGGCTAGCGGGGGACAAGAGACCCAGTACTTC NA TRBJ2-5 TRBD2 TRBV3-1/TRBV3-2
CASSNLGGSNTGELFF TGTGCCAGCAGCAACCTCGGGGGGTCGAACACCGGGGAGCTGTTTTTT NA TRBJ2-2 TRBD2 TRBV9
CATSRSGGMTDTQYF TGTGCCACCAGCAGGTCTGGGGGGATGACAGATACGCAGTATTTT NA TRBJ2-3 NA TRBV15
CASSPGDRVYGYTF TGCGCCAGCAGCCCTGGGGACAGGGTATATGGCTACACCTTC NA TRBJ1-2 TRBD1 TRBV5-1
CSVESPQGHTEAFF TGCAGCGTTGAATCGCCCCAGGGCCACACTGAAGCTTTCTTT NA TRBJ1-1 NA TRBV29-1
CAWSVSSANEQFF TGTGCCTGGAGTGTATCTAGTGCGAATGAGCAGTTCTTC NA TRBJ2-1 NA TRBV30
CASSQDQGSPNSPLHF TGTGCCAGCAGCCAAGATCAGGGCAGCCCTAATTCACCCCTCCACTTT NA TRBJ1-6 NA TRBV4-2